What follows are 29 T cell receptor beta chains derived from one specimen sequenced in a study of T cell repertoires in cytomegalovirus infection. TCRdb called the reads again in MiXCR, with one record for every CDR3 protein. The sample contains about 130,000 distinct CDR3 sequences, more than 30% of which appear only once. The antigens these receptors bind are not known. Source: CD8+ T cells from cultured PBMCs, taken from culture after CMV antigen stimulation. The receptors were sampled from a human donor in good health (CMV status not recorded). Some clones in this sample may be carry-over from other donors' samples.

This clonotype appeared a few times. The rearrangement joins TRBV24-1 to TRBJ2-2; TRBD1 or TRBD2 may be the D gene (5 bases each). Germline V gene data show CDR1 as KGHDR and CDR2 as SFDVKD. The CDR3 spans 16 residues. The ends were cut back, 4 bases at V and 5 bases at J, with 16 bases in the middle. The CDR3 DNA follows: TGTGCCACCAGTGAGCCTCGGGGCGAGACTACCGGGGAGCTGTTTTTT. It encodes CATSEPRGETTGELFF.

This clonotype was counted at least ten times. V is TRBV7-2 and J is TRBJ2-2; perhaps TRBD1 as D (6 bases). Germline values: CDR1 SGHTA, CDR2 FQGNSA. The germline V and J ends were trimmed by 5 bases and 0 bases, with 10 bases remaining between them. The CDR3 extends over 15 amino acids. This CDR3 is CASSGRTANTGELFF. The CDR3 DNA reads TGTGCCAGCAGCGGTCGGACAGCGAACACCGGGGAGCTGTTTTTT.

This clonotype was counted a few times. The V and J genes are TRBV7-9 and TRBJ1-2; 8 nucleotides agree with TRBD1. The junction had 5 bases not matched to a gene; V was cut back by 1 base and J by 7 bases. Germline CDR1 is SEHNR and CDR2 is FQNEAQ (reference sequence). The length of the CDR3 is 14 residues. CDR3: CASSLGTGPAGYTF. DNA of the CDR3: TGTGCCAGCAGCTTAGGGACAGGGCCGGCTGGCTACACCTTC.

This clonotype was seen at least ten times. The chain uses TRBV7-8 and TRBJ1-5; 10 positions agree with TRBD1. V trimming: 4 bases; J trimming: 0 bases; junction bases outside the gene matches: 24. CDR1 is SGHVS, CDR2 FQNEAQ, per germline. The CDR3 has 23 amino acids. The DNA of the CDR3 is TGTGCCAGCAGCTCGGCCCCCTGGTACGGGGACAGGGGTCCCGATAATAGCAATCAGCCCCAGCATTTT. Translation gives CASSSAPWYGDRGPDNSNQPQHF.

There are a few counts of this clonotype. This chain joins TRBV12-3 or TRBV12-4 and TRBJ2-1; D gene uncertain. V gave up 6 bases and J gave up 4 bases, with 13 bases separating them. This CDR3 is 14 amino acids long. The CDR3 coding sequence is TGTGCCAGCAGCTTTCCAGGAGATTACAATGAGCAGTTCTTC. Its protein is CASSFPGDYNEQFF.

Only a few counts were recorded for this clonotype. The rearrangement uses TRBV6-5 and TRBJ2-7; D not certain. There are 15 residues in the CDR3. V gave up 5 bases and J gave up 4 bases, with 18 bases separating them. From germline, CDR1 is MNHEY and CDR2 SVGAGI. CDR3 coding DNA: TGTGCCAGCAGTAGCGACCCATCACACCTTTACGAGCAGTACTTC. Its protein product is CASSSDPSHLYEQYF.

The chain recombines TRBV4-1 with TRBJ2-7; perhaps D is TRBD1 or TRBD2 (6 bases each). This CDR3 spans 18 amino acids. The V gene's germline CDR1 is MGHRA and CDR2 YSYEKL. V lost 0 bases and J 3 bases, leaving 21 bases between the germline ends. Here the CDR3 reads CASSQELGGAVPDYEQYF. CDR3 DNA sequence: TGCGCCAGCAGCCAAGAGCTGGGGGGCGCGGTACCCGACTACGAGCAGTACTTC.

This clonotype was picked up a small number of times. CDR3 region: CASSTWTGVNEQYF. For the CDR3, the DNA is TGTGCCAGCAGTACCTGGACAGGGGTGAACGAGCAGTACTTC. The rearrangement joins TRBV6-5 to TRBJ2-7; 9 bases align to TRBD1. Losses at the gene ends were 5 bases for V and 5 bases for J; bases not matched to a gene: 7. There are 14 residues in the CDR3. Germline CDR1 and CDR2: MNHEY and SVGAGI.

This clonotype showed up many times. This rearrangement joins TRBV7-9 to TRBJ2-7, with 8 nucleotides matching TRBD1. The CDR3 sequence is 15 residues long. The V gene's germline CDR1 is SEHNR and CDR2 FQNEAQ (reference sequence). Germline trimming cut 5 bases from V and 3 bases from J; bases unmatched to any gene: 9. DNA for the CDR3: TGTGCCAGCAGCCATCCGGGGACAGGAGACTACGAGCAGTACTTC. It is translated as CASSHPGTGDYEQYF.

In its sample, this clonotype was seen a few times. This rearrangement joins TRBV7-2 to TRBJ2-3; D gene ambiguous. Germline V gene lookup returns CDR1 SGHTA and CDR2 FQGNSA. This CDR3 comprises 13 residues. With 3 bases removed from V and 4 bases from J, the gap between germline ends came to 8 bases. In nucleotides, the CDR3 is TGTGCCAGCAGCTTCGGGCTTGCAGATACGCAGTATTTT. Translating gives CASSFGLADTQYF. Using reference TRBV7-2 and TRBJ2-3 for the parts outside the CDR3, the full variable domain is GAGVSQSPSNKVTEKGKDVELRCDPISGHTALYWYRQSLGQGLEFLIYFQGNSAPDKSGLPSDRFSAERTGGSVSTLTIQRTQQEDSAVYLCASSFGLADTQYFGPGTRLTVL.

Regarding this clonotype: A junction end diverges from the germline sequence, so it may reflect a read error. This chain uses TRBV10-3 with TRBJ1-2; D remains unclear. CDR3 length equals 13 residues. Germline CDR1 ENHRY, CDR2 SYGVKD. The CDR3: CAISESTPKDSVF. The CDR3 coding sequence is TGTGCCATCAGTGAGTCGACCCCTAAGGATTCGGTGTTC.

This clonotype was picked up a small number of times. This chain joins TRBV6-2 or TRBV6-3 and TRBJ1-1; no reliable D call. This CDR3 spans 14 amino acids. Germline values: CDR1 MNHEY, CDR2 SVGEGT. V was trimmed by 0 bases and J by 2 bases, leaving 7 bases between them. The CDR3 is CASSYSAGNTEAFF. In nucleotides, the CDR3 is TGTGCCAGCAGTTACTCGGCGGGAAACACTGAAGCTTTCTTT.

This clonotype was counted at least ten times. J is TRBJ2-1 and V is TRBV5-8, with TRBD2 as a possible D gene (5 bases). This CDR3 is built from 15 residues. The V end lost 4 bases, the J end lost 0 bases, and 11 bases lay between the germline ends. CDR1 SGHTS and CDR2 YDEGEE come from the germline V gene. The CDR3 DNA reads as TGTGCCAGCAGCCCACAAGGGAGCTCCTACAATGAGCAGTTCTTC. This translates into CASSPQGSSYNEQFF.

The V gene is TRBV7-6, the J gene TRBJ2-6; D call uncertain. This CDR3 has 18 amino acids. Trimming left V 2 bases short and J 1 base short, with 15 bases between. CDR1 is SGHVS, CDR2 FNYEAQ, per germline. The CDR3 region is CASSLRPRDGSGANVLTF. The CDR3 DNA reads TGTGCCAGCAGCTTACGCCCCCGAGATGGATCTGGGGCCAACGTCCTGACTTTC.

The rearrangement joins TRBV7-9 to TRBJ1-4; D unresolved. Germline loops: CDR1 SEHNR, CDR2 FQNEAQ (reference sequence). This CDR3 spans 15 amino acids. Trimming removed 5 bases at V and 8 bases at J, with 18 bases between. The CDR3 DNA sequence: TGTGCCAGCAGCCCGTGGTCCTCTGGAGGGGAAAAACTGTTTTTT. This sequence encodes CASSPWSSGGEKLFF.

This clonotype has a handful of counts. The V call is TRBV6-6, the J call TRBJ2-3; maybe TRBD2 (5 bases). Trimming pared 2 bases from V and 0 bases from J, leaving 18 bases between. Germline CDR1 is MNHNY and CDR2 is SVGAGI (reference sequence). The CDR3 has 18 residues. The CDR3 DNA reads TGTGCCAGCAGTTACCCCCCTCGGGTAGCGAAAAGCACAGATACGCAGTATTTT. It encodes CASSYPPRVAKSTDTQYF.

In this sample, this clonotype turned up a few times. The V call is TRBV7-8, the J call TRBJ2-1, with 9 positions matching TRBD1. This CDR3 contains 15 residues. Trimming removed 5 bases from V and 4 bases from J; junction bases left unmatched: 6. The V gene's germline CDR1 is SGHVS and CDR2 FQNEAQ. DNA of the CDR3: TGTGCCAGCAGCCACACAGGGGGCACGTACAATGAGCAGTTCTTC. Encoded protein: CASSHTGGTYNEQFF. The whole variable domain, remainder taken from reference TRBV7-8 and TRBJ2-1, is GAGVSQSPRYKVAKRGQDVALRCDPISGHVSLFWYQQALGQGPEFLTYFQNEAQLDKSGLPSDRFFAERPEGSVSTLKIQRTQQEDSAVYLCASSHTGGTYNEQFFGPGTRLTVL.

The V gene is TRBV6-1, the J gene TRBJ1-2; weak D call: TRBD1 (5 bases). This CDR3 is 16 amino acids long. Germline V gives CDR1 MNHNS, CDR2 SASEGT. V was trimmed by 5 bases and J by 2 bases, leaving 18 bases between them. As DNA, the CDR3 is TGTGCCAGCAGTAAGTCGACAGTTAAAGCGAACTATGGCTACACCTTC. This sequence encodes CASSKSTVKANYGYTF.

The table lists this clonotype with a few counts. The chain recombines TRBV7-9 with TRBJ2-1; 11 nucleotides align to TRBD2. The germline gives CDR1 SEHNR, CDR2 FQNEAQ (reference sequence). There are 16 residues in the CDR3. The junction had 11 bases not matched to a gene; V was cut back by 5 bases and J by 8 bases. The CDR3 is CASSHQLAGVVDEQFF. CDR3 sequence (DNA): TGTGCCAGCAGCCACCAACTAGCGGGGGTCGTAGATGAGCAGTTCTTC.

The chain combines TRBV12-3 or TRBV12-4 with TRBJ2-7; 7 nucleotides agree with TRBD1. The CDR3 is 14 amino acids. The J segment lost 0 bases and the V segment lost 2 bases, leaving 1 base of the junction unmatched. This CDR3 reads CASSLTGVSYEQYF. DNA of the CDR3: TGTGCCAGCAGTTTAACAGGGGTCTCCTACGAGCAGTACTTC.

This clonotype came up a few times. The chain carries TRBV12-3 or TRBV12-4 and TRBJ2-5; 8 bases fit TRBD2. CDR3 size: 14 residues. Unmatched junction bases numbered 7, after V lost 8 bases and J lost 2 bases. CDR3 region: CASGGRLAQETQYF. In nucleotides, the CDR3 is TGTGCCAGCGGAGGCCGACTAGCGCAAGAGACCCAGTACTTC.

This chain connects TRBV5-4 to TRBJ2-5, with a tentative D call TRBD1 (6 bases). The CDR3 length is 14 residues. Germline V lookup: CDR1 SGHNT, CDR2 YYREEE (reference sequence). Trimming removed 2 bases at V and 3 bases at J, with 11 bases between. The CDR3 loop is CASSFRGGEETQYF. The CDR3 nucleotides are TGTGCCAGCAGCTTTCGAGGGGGAGAAGAGACCCAGTACTTC.

The V and J genes are TRBV7-9 and TRBJ2-3; a possible D gene is TRBD1 (5 bases). Trimming left V 1 base short and J 3 bases short, with 14 bases between. Germline V gene data show CDR1 as SEHNR and CDR2 as FQNEAQ (reference sequence). The CDR3 runs 16 residues. The CDR3 region is CASSLVPGFYTDTQYF. CDR3 sequence (DNA): TGTGCCAGCAGCTTAGTACCAGGGTTTTATACAGATACGCAGTATTTT.

This clonotype occurred a few times. V gene TRBV19 combines with J gene TRBJ2-3, with 8 bases fitting TRBD1. Unmatched junction bases numbered 8, after V lost 7 bases and J lost 5 bases. Germline lookup yields CDR1 LNHDA and CDR2 SQIVND (reference sequence). CDR3 length: 14 amino acids. CDR3 region: CASISGTGGDTQYF. CDR3 nucleotide sequence: TGTGCCAGTATTTCTGGGACAGGCGGAGATACGCAGTATTTT.

V usage is TRBV12-3 or TRBV12-4 and J usage is TRBJ2-3; D remains unclear. Trimming removed 6 bases from V and 4 bases from J, with 20 bases in between. This CDR3 has 16 amino acids. The CDR3 DNA follows: TGTGCCAGCAGCCCAGACCGGCTCGGCATTGCAGATACGCAGTATTTT. As protein: CASSPDRLGIADTQYF.

The chain combines TRBV7-6 with TRBJ2-3, with 10 positions matching TRBD1. V was clipped by 2 bases and J by 1 base; unmatched bases: 6. The length of the CDR3 is 17 residues. Germline V lookup: CDR1 SGHVS, CDR2 FNYEAQ. CDR3: CASSLSRDRGRTDTQYF. In nucleotides, the CDR3 is TGTGCCAGCAGCTTAAGTCGGGACAGGGGACGCACAGATACGCAGTATTTT.

This chain links TRBV20-1 with TRBJ2-7, with 7 bases fitting TRBD1. This CDR3 spans 14 amino acids. Germline lookup yields CDR1 DFQATT and CDR2 SNEGSKA (reference sequence). Germline trimming cut 3 bases from V and 1 base from J; bases unmatched to any gene: 6. CDR3 sequence: CSASWTGASYEQYF. CDR3 nucleotides: TGCAGTGCTAGCTGGACAGGCGCTTCCTACGAGCAGTACTTC.

A remark on this clonotype: A junction end diverges from the germline sequence, so it may reflect a read error. V is TRBV28 and J is TRBJ2-7; 7 bases agree with TRBD2. Per germline, CDR1 MDHEN and CDR2 SYDVKM. This CDR3 spans 18 amino acids. CDR3 region: CASSLESLGGSKPCERYF. DNA for the CDR3: TGTGCCAGCAGTCTGGAATCCTTGGGGGGGAGCAAACCCTGCGAGCGGTACTTC.

A single count supports this clonotype. J is TRBJ2-1 and V is TRBV4-1; D is possibly TRBD2 (5 bases). The CDR3 covers 14 residues. The V gene lost 3 bases and the J gene lost 5 bases, with 11 bases spanning the gap. Germline-derived CDR1 and CDR2 are MGHRA and YSYEKL. CDR3 amino acids: CASSHPGNHNEQFF. The CDR3 region has the DNA TGCGCCAGCAGCCATCCGGGAAACCACAATGAGCAGTTCTTC.